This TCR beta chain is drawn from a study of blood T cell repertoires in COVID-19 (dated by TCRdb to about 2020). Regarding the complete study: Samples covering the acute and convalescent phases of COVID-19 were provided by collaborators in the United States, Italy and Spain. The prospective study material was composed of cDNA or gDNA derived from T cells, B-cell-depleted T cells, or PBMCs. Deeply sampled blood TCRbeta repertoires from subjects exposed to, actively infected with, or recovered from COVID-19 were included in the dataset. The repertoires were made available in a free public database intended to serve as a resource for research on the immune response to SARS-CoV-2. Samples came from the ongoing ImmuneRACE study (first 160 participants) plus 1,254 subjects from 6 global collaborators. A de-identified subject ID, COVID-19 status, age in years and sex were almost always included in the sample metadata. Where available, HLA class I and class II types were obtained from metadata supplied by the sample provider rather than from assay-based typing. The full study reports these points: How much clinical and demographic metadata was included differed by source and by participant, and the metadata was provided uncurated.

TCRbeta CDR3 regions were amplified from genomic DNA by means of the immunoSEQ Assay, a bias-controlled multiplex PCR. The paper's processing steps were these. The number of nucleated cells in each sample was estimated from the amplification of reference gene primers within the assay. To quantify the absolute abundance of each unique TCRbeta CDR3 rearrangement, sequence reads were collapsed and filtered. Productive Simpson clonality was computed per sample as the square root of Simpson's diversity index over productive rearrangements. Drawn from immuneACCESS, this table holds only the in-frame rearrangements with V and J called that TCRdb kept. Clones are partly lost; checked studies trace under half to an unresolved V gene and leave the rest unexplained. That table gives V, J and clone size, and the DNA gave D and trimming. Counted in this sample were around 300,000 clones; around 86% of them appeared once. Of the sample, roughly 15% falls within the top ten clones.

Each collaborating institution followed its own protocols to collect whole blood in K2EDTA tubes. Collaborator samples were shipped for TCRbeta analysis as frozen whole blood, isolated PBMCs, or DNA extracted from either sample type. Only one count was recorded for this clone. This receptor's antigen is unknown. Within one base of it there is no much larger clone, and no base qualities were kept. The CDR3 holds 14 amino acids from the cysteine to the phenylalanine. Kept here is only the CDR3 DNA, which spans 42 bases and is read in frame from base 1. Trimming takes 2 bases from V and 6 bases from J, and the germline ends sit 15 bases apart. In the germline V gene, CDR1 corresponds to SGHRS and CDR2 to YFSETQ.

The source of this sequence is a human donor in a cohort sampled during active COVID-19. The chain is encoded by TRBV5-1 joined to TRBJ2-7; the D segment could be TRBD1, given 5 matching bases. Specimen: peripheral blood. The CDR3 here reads CASSLDSPGGEQYF. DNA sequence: TGCGCCAGCAGCTTAGACAGCCCGGGCGGCGAGCAGTACTTC.